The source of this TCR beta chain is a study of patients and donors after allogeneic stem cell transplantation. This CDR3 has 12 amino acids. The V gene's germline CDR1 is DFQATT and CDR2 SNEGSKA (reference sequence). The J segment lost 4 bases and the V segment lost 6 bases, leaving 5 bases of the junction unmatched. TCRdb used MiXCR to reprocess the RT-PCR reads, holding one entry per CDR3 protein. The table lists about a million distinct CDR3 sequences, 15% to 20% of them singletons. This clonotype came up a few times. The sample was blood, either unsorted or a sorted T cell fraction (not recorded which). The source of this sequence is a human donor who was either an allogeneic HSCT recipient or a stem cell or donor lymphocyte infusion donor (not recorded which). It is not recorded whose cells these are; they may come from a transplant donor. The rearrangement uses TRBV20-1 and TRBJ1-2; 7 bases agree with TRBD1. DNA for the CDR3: TGCAGTGCCGCTAGACAGGGCTATGGCTACACCTTC. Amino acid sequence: CSAARQGYGYTF.